This T cell receptor (beta chain) was documented in a study of cytomegalovirus exposure and HLA in healthy donors. CDR3 length: 16 residues. Germline V lookup: CDR1 GTSNPN, CDR2 SVGIG (reference sequence). Trimming removed 3 bases at V and 0 bases at J, with 17 bases between. It was with 60 Vbeta and 13 Jbeta primers that the PCR ran. Libraries were prepared by immunoSEQ multiplex PCR; TCRdb keeps only in-frame clonotypes and omits some of them. The sample holds roughly 120,000 clones, 15% to 17% seen once. Specimen: PBMCs. The chain links TRBV30 to TRBJ1-1, with D possibly TRBD1 on 6 matching bases. This TCR was sampled from a woman aged 18-29 years in good health and CMV-seronegative. The DNA of the CDR3 is TGTGCCTGGAGCTTTCGGGGGGCAAGGATGAACACTGAAGCTTTCTTT. This gives the protein CAWSFRGARMNTEAFF.